These 15 T cell receptor beta chains were sequenced from one sample in a study of blood T cell repertoires in COVID-19. The protocol was immunoSEQ multiplex PCR, while the TCRdb copy is restricted to in-frame clones and leaves out a portion. Found here are about 120,000 clones, roughly four fifths of them singletons; the top ten hold less than 9%. Sequencing input: peripheral blood. The receptors come from a man between 65 and 80 years old with active or convalescent COVID-19.

The V and J genes are TRBV5-4 and TRBJ2-5; TRBD1 matches at 8 bases. V shed 7 bases and J 2 bases; nucleotides not matched to a gene: 10. The CDR3 length is 15 residues. The germline gives CDR1 SGHNT, CDR2 YYREEE (reference sequence). Here the CDR3 DNA reads TGTGCCAGCTCCCAGGGGGCTAGGTATCAAGAGACCCAGTACTTC. Protein: CASSQGARYQETQYF.

This chain joins TRBV18 and TRBJ2-7, with D maybe TRBD2 (6 bases). Germline values: CDR1 KGHSH, CDR2 LQKENI. The ends were cut back, 3 bases at V and 6 bases at J, with 12 bases in the middle. CDR3 length equals 13 residues. This chain's CDR3 is CASSPSTAGEQYF. The CDR3 DNA follows: TGTGCCAGCTCACCCTCGACAGCGGGCGAGCAGTACTTC.

The rearrangement uses TRBV4-3 and TRBJ1-2, with 8 bases fitting TRBD1. The CDR3 sequence is 17 residues long. Germline CDR1 and CDR2: LGHNA and YSLEER. With 3 bases clipped from V and 4 bases from J, the junction kept 13 bases outside the gene matches. In DNA form, the CDR3 reads TGCGCCAGCAGCCAGAAAGTTACCATCGACAGGGGCTATGGCTACACCTTC. This gives the protein CASSQKVTIDRGYGYTF.

This clone was counted only a few times. The chain links TRBV7-2 to TRBJ2-1; 7 bases line up with TRBD1. J was trimmed by 4 bases and V by 3 bases; bases with no gene match: 6. This CDR3 comprises 15 residues. Looked up from germline, CDR1 is SGHTA and CDR2 is FQGNSA. This CDR3 is CASSFGTVGYNEQFF. CDR3 coding DNA: TGTGCCAGCAGCTTCGGGACAGTGGGATACAATGAGCAGTTCTTC.

V gene TRBV5-1 combines with J gene TRBJ1-5; 7 nucleotides line up with TRBD1. After removal of 4 bases from V and 2 bases from J, the junction contained 6 bases not matched to a gene. The CDR3 length is 15 residues. Germline CDR1 reads SGHRS; CDR2 reads YFSETQ. The CDR3 is CASSADGQGNQPQHF. The CDR3 DNA reads as TGCGCCAGCAGCGCGGACGGACAGGGCAATCAGCCCCAGCATTTT.

The chain couples TRBV4-2 to TRBJ2-3; D is undetermined. V was clipped by 1 base and J by 4 bases, with 6 bases between them. CDR3 length: 13 residues. Germline V gene lookup returns CDR1 LGHNA and CDR2 YNFKEQ. The CDR3 protein is CASSQGLPDTQYF. CDR3 in DNA: TGTGCCAGCAGCCAAGGGCTCCCAGATACGCAGTATTTT.

The genes are TRBV4-3 and TRBJ2-5, with TRBD2 identical over 11 bases. The CDR3 is 20 residues long. J gave up 4 bases and V 1 base, and 17 bases lay outside the gene matches. The V gene's germline CDR1 is LGHNA and CDR2 YSLEER. CDR3 DNA sequence: TGCGCCAGCAGCCAAGGGCATACTACTAGCGGGGGCGCCGCCTTAGAGACCCAGTACTTC. This sequence encodes CASSQGHTTSGGAALETQYF.

J is TRBJ1-4 and V is TRBV6-6; D may be TRBD1 (5 bases). Germline-derived CDR1 and CDR2 are MNHNY and SVGAGI (reference sequence). The CDR3 totals 15 residues. V lost 0 bases, J lost 8 bases, and 13 bases lay in between. CDR3 DNA: TGTGCCAGCAGTTACTCGCCGGGGGTAGACGAAAAACTGTTTTTT. Protein product: CASSYSPGVDEKLFF.

The CDR3 loop reads CATIPGQSNQPQHF. CDR3 coding DNA: TGTGCTACCATCCCGGGACAGAGCAATCAGCCCCAGCATTTT. This sequence joins TRBV6-5 and TRBJ1-5; 7 positions agree with TRBD1. The CDR3 runs to 14 residues. Per the germline V gene, CDR1 is MNHEY and CDR2 is SVGAGI.

This clone was seen only once. CDR3 in DNA: TGTGCCAGCAGTTACGGGCCACGGGGGGATGACGAGCAGTACTTC. This codes for CASSYGPRGDDEQYF. The chain recombines TRBV6-2 or TRBV6-3 with TRBJ2-7; the match to TRBD2 covers 7 bases. The V gene end was trimmed by 2 bases and the J gene end by 5 bases; junction bases not matched to a gene: 9. In germline, CDR1 is MNHEY, CDR2 SVGEGT. The CDR3 contains 15 residues.

This chain connects TRBV3-1 (or the pseudogene TRBV3-2) to TRBJ2-2, with 14 bases aligning to TRBD2. Losses at the gene ends were 5 bases for V and 4 bases for J; bases not matched to a gene: 0. The CDR3 length is 15 residues. CDR1 is LGHDT, CDR2 YNNKEL, per germline (reference sequence). The CDR3 spells CASSGTSGSTGELFF. The CDR3 coding sequence is TGTGCCAGCAGCGGGACTAGCGGGAGCACCGGGGAGCTGTTTTTT.

Concerning this clone itself: Other DNA sequences within the sample encode an identical CDR3. This chain uses TRBV9 with TRBJ2-5; weak D call: TRBD1 (8 bases). Germline lookup yields CDR1 SGDLS and CDR2 YYNGEE. The CDR3 runs 14 residues. The V end was cut by 2 bases, the J end by 5 bases, with 13 bases between. CDR3 sequence reads: CASSVGQGGETQYF. The DNA of the CDR3 is TGTGCCAGCAGCGTCGGACAGGGAGGGGAGACCCAGTACTTC.

The chain uses TRBV6-5 and TRBJ1-5, with 8 bases identical to TRBD1. The germline V gene has CDR1 MNHEY and CDR2 SVGAGI. J gave up 6 bases and V 6 bases, and 7 bases lay outside the gene matches. This CDR3 is 14 amino acids long. The CDR3 DNA sequence: TGTGCCAGCAGCCCGGGACAGGTCTTTCAGCCCCAGCATTTT. Its protein product is CASSPGQVFQPQHF.

V usage is TRBV29-1 and J usage is TRBJ1-2, with TRBD1 as a possible D gene (5 bases). Germline V CDR1 and CDR2: SQVTM, ANQGSEA. This CDR3 has 10 amino acids. The ends were cut back, 5 bases at V and 8 bases at J, with 9 bases in the middle. The CDR3 region has the DNA TGCAGCGTTTGGAGGGGCGGCTACACCTTC. Residues: CSVWRGGYTF.

This chain uses TRBV6-5 with TRBJ1-2; 10 bases align to TRBD1. Germline CDR1 and CDR2: MNHEY and SVGAGI. V lost 5 bases and J lost 8; bases outside the gene matches: 11. The CDR3 runs to 15 residues. As DNA, the CDR3 is TGTGCCAGCAGTCAGCGGGACAGGGGCTTCGTCGGCTACACCTTC. Encoded protein: CASSQRDRGFVGYTF.